Presented here are 29 T cell receptor beta chains from one specimen sequenced in a study of blood T cell repertoires in COVID-19. Sequenced by immunoSEQ multiplex PCR; TCRdb stores in-frame clones only, minus some. Of about 70,000 clones in the sample, 75% to 80% were seen once. Sequencing was done on a sample of peripheral blood. These receptors were collected from a human donor in a cohort sampled during active COVID-19.

This clone has just a few counts. The DNA for the CDR3 is TGTGCCTGGAGTCCGGGACAGGGGGTGGAGGAGCAGTACTTC. Its translation is CAWSPGQGVEEQYF. The rearrangement uses TRBV30 and TRBJ2-7, with TRBD1 matching over 11 bases. V was clipped by 2 bases and J by 7 bases; unmatched bases: 7. This CDR3 comprises 14 residues. Germline CDR1 and CDR2: GTSNPN and SVGIG (reference sequence). Full variable domain (rest looked up from reference TRBV30 and TRBJ2-7): SQTIHQWPATLVQPVGSPLSLECTVEGTSNPNLYWYRQAAGRGLQLLFYSVGIGQISSEVPQNLSASRPQDRQFILSSKKLLLSDSGFYLCAWSPGQGVEEQYFGPGTRLTVT.

The rearrangement links TRBV14 to TRBJ2-1; perhaps TRBD1 as D (5 bases). Germline V gene sequence: CDR1 SGHDN, CDR2 FVKESK. The CDR3 length is 16 residues. V lost 4 bases and J lost 6, with 19 bases in between. The CDR3 bases are TGTGCCAGCAGCCTCCTTTTGGGGATTGGGGCCAATGAGCAGTTCTTC. It translates to CASSLLLGIGANEQFF.

The chain couples TRBV7-2 to TRBJ2-7; no reliable D call. The ends were cut back, 3 bases at V and 4 bases at J, with 10 bases in the middle. Germline lookup yields CDR1 SGHTA and CDR2 FQGNSA. The CDR3 loop spans 13 amino acids. CDR3 bases: TGTGCCAGCAGCTTGCGCATTGGTTACGAGCAGTACTTC. Translated: CASSLRIGYEQYF.

The chain has TRBV7-2 and TRBJ2-3, with 14 bases identical to TRBD2. The CDR3 runs 15 residues. Trimming cost V 3 bases and J 8 bases; bases outside gene matches: 4. Per germline, CDR1 SGHTA and CDR2 FQGNSA. The DNA of the CDR3 is TGTGCCAGCAGCTTGGGACTAGCGGGAGTTGTTACGCAGTATTTT. Residues: CASSLGLAGVVTQYF.

This rearrangement joins TRBV5-6 to TRBJ2-2; the match to TRBD2 covers 10 bases. The ends lost 1 base at V and 5 bases at J; junction bases unmatched: 5. There are 16 residues in the CDR3. Looked up from germline, CDR1 is SGHDT and CDR2 is YYEEEE. This CDR3 reads CASSLLAGGWTGELFF. CDR3 DNA sequence: TGTGCCAGCAGCTTGTTAGCGGGAGGTTGGACCGGGGAGCTGTTTTTT.

The DNA for the CDR3 is TGCGCCAGCAGCCAAGAGTACCTAGCGGCCTCCTACGAGCAGTACTTC. Translating it yields CASSQEYLAASYEQYF. This chain links TRBV4-1 with TRBJ2-7; 7 bases match TRBD2. This CDR3 spans 16 amino acids. Germline V lookup: CDR1 MGHRA, CDR2 YSYEKL. V dropped 0 bases and J dropped 0; count of bases not matched to a gene: 5.

CDR3 DNA sequence: TGTGCCATCAGTGTGGGCAGGGATGGCACTGAAGCTTTCTTT. It encodes CAISVGRDGTEAFF. The rearrangement uses TRBV10-3 and TRBJ1-1; possibly TRBD1 for D (5 bases). CDR1 is ENHRY and CDR2 is SYGVKD in the germline V gene. Trimming cost V 4 bases and J 4 bases, with 13 bases left between them. This CDR3 has 14 amino acids.

The chain has TRBV5-8 and TRBJ2-6, with a possible D match to TRBD2 (5 bases). Germline V gives CDR1 SGHTS, CDR2 YDEGEE. The CDR3 runs to 14 residues. Deletions cut 4 bases from V and 2 bases from J, with 7 bases between. The CDR3 DNA reads TGTGCCAGCAGCGAACTAGCTGGGGCCAACGTCCTGACTTTC. Translating it yields CASSELAGANVLTF.

V usage is TRBV27 and J usage is TRBJ2-5; no clear D. The V gene's germline CDR1 is MNHEY and CDR2 SMNVEV (reference sequence). Trimming shortened V by 4 bases and J by 5 bases, and 11 bases separated the two germline ends. The CDR3 is 13 amino acids. The CDR3 loop reads CASSSLRLETQYF. The CDR3 DNA reads TGTGCCAGCAGTTCCCTTAGACTTGAGACCCAGTACTTC.

V is TRBV19 and J is TRBJ1-5; D unresolved. Germline V gene data show CDR1 as LNHDA and CDR2 as SQIVND (reference sequence). The V end was cut by 6 bases, the J end by 5 bases, with 17 bases between. This CDR3 has 15 residues. Written as DNA, the CDR3 is TGTGCCAGTAGCCTTCCGGTCTCGATAGATCAGCCCCAGCATTTT. Encoded protein: CASSLPVSIDQPQHF.

CDR3 DNA: TGTGCCAGTTCCCAGGACGGGGCAACTAATGAAAAACTGTTTTTT. Translated, it gives CASSQDGATNEKLFF. This chain connects TRBV19 to TRBJ1-4, with D uncertain. Germline V gene sequence: CDR1 LNHDA, CDR2 SQIVND (reference sequence). This CDR3 is 15 amino acids long. The germline V and J ends were trimmed by 8 bases and 0 bases, with 13 bases remaining between them.

The chain uses TRBV5-5 and TRBJ2-1, with D unclear. V lost 4 bases and J lost 0, with 17 bases in between. Germline V gene lookup returns CDR1 SGHKS and CDR2 YYEKEE (reference sequence). The CDR3 is 17 amino acids. CDR3 coding DNA: TGTGCCAGCAGCGCACTATATACGGGTAGCTCCTACAATGAGCAGTTCTTC. Protein sequence: CASSALYTGSSYNEQFF.

The chain employs TRBV28 and TRBJ1-2, with a tentative D call TRBD1 (5 bases). This CDR3 spans 12 amino acids. The germline V gene has CDR1 MDHEN and CDR2 SYDVKM. Trimming pared 10 bases from V and 4 bases from J, leaving 13 bases between. The CDR3 DNA reads as TGTGCCATCGACAGCGTGGGCTATGGCTACACCTTC. This codes for CAIDSVGYGYTF.

This clone was observed many times. The chain joins TRBV11-1 to TRBJ1-6, with 9 positions matching TRBD1. Trimming cost V 1 base and J 9 bases; bases outside gene matches: 4. The CDR3 has 15 amino acids. Germline-derived CDR1 and CDR2 are SGHAT and FQDESV (reference sequence). This chain's CDR3 is CASSLDRDRASPLHF. The CDR3 DNA reads TGTGCCAGCAGCTTAGATCGGGACAGGGCTTCACCCCTCCACTTT.

V gene TRBV7-2 combines with J gene TRBJ2-1, with 8 bases aligning to TRBD2. CDR1 is SGHTA and CDR2 is FQGNSA in the germline V gene. CDR3 length equals 15 residues. Trimming at V came to 4 bases and at J to 8 bases, leaving 10 bases not matched to a gene. The DNA for the CDR3 is TGTGCCAGCAGCTCTCAAGCGGGAGTGGTCGATGAGCAGTTCTTC. Its translation is CASSSQAGVVDEQFF.

The chain has TRBV4-1 and TRBJ1-1; D might be TRBD1 (6 bases). The CDR3 extends over 17 amino acids. The ends were cut back, 0 bases at V and 3 bases at J, with 17 bases in the middle. Germline V gene sequence: CDR1 MGHRA, CDR2 YSYEKL. The CDR3 reads CASSQDFGAGDDTEAFF. The CDR3, as DNA: TGCGCCAGCAGCCAAGATTTCGGGGCAGGGGATGACACTGAAGCTTTCTTT.

The rearrangement uses TRBV18 and TRBJ2-7; 7 nucleotides agree with TRBD1. Germline CDR1 and CDR2: KGHSH and LQKENI. This CDR3 comprises 15 residues. The trim removed 1 base at V and 7 bases at J, leaving 10 bases unmatched. CDR3 nucleotides: TGTGCCAGCTCACCACGAGGACAGGAATCGGGGGAGCAGTACTTC. It translates to CASSPRGQESGEQYF. Full variable domain (missing parts from reference TRBV18 and TRBJ2-7): NAGVMQNPRHLVRRRGQEARLRCSPMKGHSHVYWYRQLPEEGLKFMVYLQKENIIDESGMPKERFSAEFPKEGPSILRIQQVVRGDSAAYFCASSPRGQESGEQYFGPGTRLTVT.

V is TRBV25-1 and J is TRBJ2-4; TRBD1 matches at 7 bases. The germline CDR1 and CDR2 sequences are MGHDK and SYGVNS. The CDR3 sequence is 17 residues long. The trim removed 2 bases at V and 1 base at J, leaving 8 bases unmatched. The CDR3 coding sequence is TGTGCCAGCAGTGAAACGAGACAGGGTGACGCCAAAAACATTCAGTACTTC. Encoded protein: CASSETRQGDAKNIQYF. The full variable domain, rest sourced from reference TRBV25-1 and TRBJ2-4, is EADIYQTPRYLVIGTGKKITLECSQTMGHDKMYWYQQDPGMELHLIHYSYGVNSTEKGDLSSESTVSRIRTEHFPLTLESARPSHTSQYLCASSETRQGDAKNIQYFGAGTRLSVL.

This clone was detected only a few times. This sequence joins TRBV18 and TRBJ2-7; possibly TRBD2 for D (6 bases). CDR1 is KGHSH, CDR2 LQKENI, per germline. Trimming removed 3 bases at V and 6 bases at J, with 12 bases between. This CDR3 is 13 amino acids long. CDR3 nucleotides: TGTGCCAGCTCACCTAGCCGGGAGTTCGAGCAGTACTTC. Residues: CASSPSREFEQYF.

This clone was found a few times. CDR3: CASSLPGGQNQPQHF. CDR3 bases: TGTGCCAGCAGTTTACCGGGAGGACAGAATCAGCCCCAGCATTTT. The chain is built from TRBV28 and TRBJ1-5; D is possibly TRBD1 (6 bases). The CDR3 totals 15 residues. V was cut by 2 bases and J by 4 bases, with 12 bases left in between. Germline-derived CDR1 and CDR2 are MDHEN and SYDVKM.

The gene calls are TRBV9 and TRBJ2-5; D might be TRBD2 (5 bases). Germline assignment: CDR1 SGDLS and CDR2 YYNGEE. This CDR3 is built from 13 residues. V lost 0 bases and J lost 5, with 8 bases in between. The CDR3 sequence is CASSVAQRETQYF. The CDR3 coding sequence is TGTGCCAGCAGCGTAGCTCAGCGGGAGACCCAGTACTTC.

The genes are TRBV10-3 and TRBJ1-2; D is possibly TRBD1 (6 bases). V lost 0 bases to trimming and J lost 3 bases, with 17 bases between them. CDR3 length equals 17 residues. Germline-derived CDR1 and CDR2 are ENHRY and SYGVKD. The CDR3 loop reads CAISESKFQGLDYGYTF. The CDR3 nucleotides are TGTGCCATCAGTGAGTCGAAGTTTCAGGGGCTGGACTATGGCTACACCTTC.

The chain employs TRBV9 and TRBJ1-2; 7 nucleotides match TRBD1. After removal of 3 bases from V and 4 bases from J, the junction contained 9 bases not matched to a gene. The CDR3 covers 15 residues. Germline lookup yields CDR1 SGDLS and CDR2 YYNGEE. CDR3 DNA sequence: TGTGCCAGCAGCGATACAGGGGACCTAGCCTATGGCTACACCTTC. The encoded protein is CASSDTGDLAYGYTF.

The chain couples TRBV10-3 to TRBJ2-1, with TRBD2 matching over 11 bases. Germline values: CDR1 ENHRY, CDR2 SYGVKD. The CDR3 spans 16 residues. Losses at the gene ends were 7 bases for V and 8 bases for J; bases not matched to a gene: 13. CDR3 loop: CAITPISNSGRDEQFF. The CDR3 DNA reads as TGTGCCATCACACCTATCAGTAATAGCGGGAGGGATGAGCAGTTCTTC.

V and J are TRBV24-1 and TRBJ2-1; a weak D match, TRBD1 (5 bases). Trimming pared 1 base from V and 10 bases from J, leaving 10 bases between. The CDR3 loop spans 13 amino acids. Germline V gene data show CDR1 as KGHDR and CDR2 as SFDVKD. CDR3 nucleotide sequence: TGTGCCACCAGTGATTTACGGGCAGGGGAGCAGTTCTTC. It is translated as CATSDLRAGEQFF.

This clone has more than one count but fewer than ten. The rearrangement joins TRBV29-1 to TRBJ1-2, with D perhaps TRBD1 (5 bases). CDR3 length equals 12 residues. Trimming left V 5 bases short and J 4 bases short, with 11 bases between. Per the germline V gene, CDR1 is SQVTM and CDR2 is ANQGSEA. CDR3 nucleotide sequence: TGCAGCGTTAAGGGGCCCGGCTATGGCTACACCTTC. Protein: CSVKGPGYGYTF.

This clone was counted once. The V gene is TRBV6-5, the J gene TRBJ1-4, with 11 bases identical to TRBD1. The germline gives CDR1 MNHEY, CDR2 SVGAGI. This CDR3 has 14 residues. The ends lost 4 bases at V and 8 bases at J; junction bases unmatched: 3. The CDR3 DNA sequence: TGTGCCAGCAGTTCGGACAGGGGGCTCGAAAAACTGTTTTTT. Amino acids: CASSSDRGLEKLFF.

J is TRBJ2-5 and V is TRBV19; TRBD1 is a possible D gene (6 bases). CDR1 and CDR2 from the germline V gene are LNHDA and SQIVND (reference sequence). The CDR3 contains 16 residues. V dropped 4 bases and J dropped 1 base, with 16 bases sitting between them. DNA for the CDR3: TGTGCCAGTAGTACTGCATCCGGGACATTCCAAGAGACCCAGTACTTC. This codes for CASSTASGTFQETQYF. Full variable domain (missing parts from reference TRBV19 and TRBJ2-5): DGGITQSPKYLFRKEGQNVTLSCEQNLNHDAMYWYRQDPGQGLRLIYYSQIVNDFQKGDIAEGYSVSREKKESFPLTVTSAQKNPTAFYLCASSTASGTFQETQYFGPGTRLLVL.

This clone was seen repeatedly, ten times or more. The chain joins TRBV3-1 (or the pseudogene TRBV3-2) to TRBJ1-1, with D perhaps TRBD1 (5 bases). Germline lookup yields CDR1 LGHDT and CDR2 YNNKEL (reference sequence). CDR3 length: 17 amino acids. The ends were cut back, 1 base at V and 4 bases at J, with 19 bases in the middle. The CDR3: CASSQVFVVGVSTEAFF. DNA for the CDR3: TGTGCCAGCAGCCAAGTGTTCGTGGTAGGGGTTAGCACTGAAGCTTTCTTT.